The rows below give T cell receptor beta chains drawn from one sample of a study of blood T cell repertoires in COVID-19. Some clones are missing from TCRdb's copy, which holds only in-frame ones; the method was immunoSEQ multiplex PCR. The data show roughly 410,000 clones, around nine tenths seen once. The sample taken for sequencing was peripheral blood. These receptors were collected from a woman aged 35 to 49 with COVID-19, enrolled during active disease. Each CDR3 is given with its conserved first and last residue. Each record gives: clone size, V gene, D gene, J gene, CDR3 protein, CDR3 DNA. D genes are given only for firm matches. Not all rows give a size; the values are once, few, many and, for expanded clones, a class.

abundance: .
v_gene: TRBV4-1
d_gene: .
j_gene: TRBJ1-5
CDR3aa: CASSQEGTRINQPQHF
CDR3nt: TGCGCCAGCAGCCAAGAGGGCACCCGAATCAATCAGCCCCAGCATTTT

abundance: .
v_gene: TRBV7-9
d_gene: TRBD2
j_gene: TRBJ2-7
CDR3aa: CASSLVGGAYEQYF
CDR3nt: TGTGCCAGCAGCTTAGTCGGGGGGGCTTACGAGCAGTACTTC

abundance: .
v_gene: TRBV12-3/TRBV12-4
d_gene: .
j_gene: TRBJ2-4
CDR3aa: CASSPYPLNIQYF
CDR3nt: TGTGCCAGCAGTCCCTACCCCTTAAACATTCAGTACTTC

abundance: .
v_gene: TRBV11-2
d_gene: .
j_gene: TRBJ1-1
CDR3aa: CASKARITGNTEAFF
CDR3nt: TGTGCCAGCAAGGCCCGGATCACAGGGAACACTGAAGCTTTCTTT

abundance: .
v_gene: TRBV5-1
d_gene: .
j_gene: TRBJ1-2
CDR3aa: CASSLGLVYGYTF
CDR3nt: TGCGCCAGCAGCTTGGGGCTAGTCTATGGCTACACCTTC

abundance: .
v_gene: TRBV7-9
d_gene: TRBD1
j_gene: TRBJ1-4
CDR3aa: CASSPGGSDEKLFF
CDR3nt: TGTGCCAGCAGCCCAGGGGGCTCGGATGAAAAACTGTTTTTT

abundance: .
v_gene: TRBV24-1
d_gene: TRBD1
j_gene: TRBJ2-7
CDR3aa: CATSAPQGFKGYEQYF
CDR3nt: TGTGCCACCAGTGCGCCACAGGGGTTTAAGGGCTACGAGCAGTACTTC

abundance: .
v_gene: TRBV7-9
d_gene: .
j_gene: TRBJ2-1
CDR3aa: CASSHLASDSNEQFF
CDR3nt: TGTGCCAGCAGCCACCTCGCTAGCGATAGTAATGAGCAGTTCTTC

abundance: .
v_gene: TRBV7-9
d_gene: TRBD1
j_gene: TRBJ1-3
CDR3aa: CASSPRTGPGNTIYF
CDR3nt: TGTGCCAGCAGCCCCCGGACAGGGCCTGGAAACACCATATATTTT

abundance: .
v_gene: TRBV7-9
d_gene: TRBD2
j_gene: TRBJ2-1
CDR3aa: CASSKLGTSAGDEQFF
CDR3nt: TGTGCCAGCAGCAAACTCGGGACTAGCGCAGGAGATGAGCAGTTCTTC

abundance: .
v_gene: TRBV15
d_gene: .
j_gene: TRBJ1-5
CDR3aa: CATSRALDGQPQHF
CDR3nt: TGTGCCACCAGCAGAGCCCTAGATGGCCAGCCCCAGCATTTT

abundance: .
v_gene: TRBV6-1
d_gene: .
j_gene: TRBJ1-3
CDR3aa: CASSEDRSSGNTIYF
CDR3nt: TGTGCCAGCAGTGAGGACAGATCCTCTGGAAACACCATATATTTT

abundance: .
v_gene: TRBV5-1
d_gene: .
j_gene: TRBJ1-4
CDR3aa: CASSLGVDNEKLFF
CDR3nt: TGCGCCAGCAGCTTAGGGGTGGATAATGAAAAACTGTTTTTT

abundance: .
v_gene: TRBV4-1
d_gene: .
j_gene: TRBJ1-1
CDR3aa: CASSPGVWKTEAFF
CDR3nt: TGCGCCAGCAGCCCAGGGGTGTGGAAGACTGAAGCTTTCTTT

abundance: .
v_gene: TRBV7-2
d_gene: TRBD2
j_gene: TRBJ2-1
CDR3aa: CASSLGRASGGPSYNEQFF
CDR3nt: TGTGCCAGCAGCTTAGGGAGGGCTAGCGGGGGGCCCTCCTACAATGAGCAGTTCTTC

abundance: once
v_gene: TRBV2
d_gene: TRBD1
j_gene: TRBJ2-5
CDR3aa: CASSRDAGGRETQYF
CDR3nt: TGTGCCAGCAGTCGGGACGCAGGGGGACGAGAGACCCAGTACTTC

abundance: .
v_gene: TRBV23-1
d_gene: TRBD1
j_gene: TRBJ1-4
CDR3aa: CASTNLQDRGEEKLFF
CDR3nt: TGCGCCAGCACCAATCTCCAGGACAGGGGAGAGGAAAAACTGTTTTTT

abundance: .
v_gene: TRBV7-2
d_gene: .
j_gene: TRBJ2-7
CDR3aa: CASSLGAGREQYF
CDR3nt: TGTGCCAGCAGCTTAGGGGCGGGCCGCGAGCAGTACTTC

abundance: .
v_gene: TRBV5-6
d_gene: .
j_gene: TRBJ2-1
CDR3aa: CASSFLSSSYNEQFF
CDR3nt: TGTGCCAGCAGCTTTCTCTCGAGCTCCTACAATGAGCAGTTCTTC

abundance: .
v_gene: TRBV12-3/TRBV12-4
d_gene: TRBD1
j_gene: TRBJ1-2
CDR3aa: CASRTGEYGYTF
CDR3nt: TGTGCCAGCAGGACAGGGGAGTATGGCTACACCTTC

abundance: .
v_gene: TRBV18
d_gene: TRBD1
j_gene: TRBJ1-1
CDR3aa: CASSPDRGRTEAFF
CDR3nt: TGTGCCAGCTCACCGGACAGGGGTCGGACTGAAGCTTTCTTT

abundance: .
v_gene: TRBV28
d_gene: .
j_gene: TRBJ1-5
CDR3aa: CASSLVQGNRQPQHF
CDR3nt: TGTGCCAGCAGTTTAGTGCAGGGGAACCGTCAGCCCCAGCATTTT

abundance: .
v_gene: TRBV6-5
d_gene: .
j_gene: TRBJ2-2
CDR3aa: CASSSSLGRTGELFF
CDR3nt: TGTGCCAGCAGTTCATCCCTAGGGAGAACCGGGGAGCTGTTTTTT

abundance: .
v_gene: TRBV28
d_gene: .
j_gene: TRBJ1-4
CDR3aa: CASSLEEKLFF
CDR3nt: TGTGCCAGCAGTTTAGAGGAAAAACTGTTTTTT

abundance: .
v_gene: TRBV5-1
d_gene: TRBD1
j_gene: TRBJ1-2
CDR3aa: CASSLGQGRSYGYTF
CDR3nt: TGCGCCAGCAGCCTCGGACAGGGAAGATCTTATGGCTACACCTTC

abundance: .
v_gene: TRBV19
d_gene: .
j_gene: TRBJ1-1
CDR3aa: CASSSAWRDGAFF
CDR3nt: TGTGCCAGTAGTTCCGCGTGGAGGGACGGAGCTTTCTTT

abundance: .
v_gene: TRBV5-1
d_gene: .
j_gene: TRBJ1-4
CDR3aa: CASSLGAVFNEKLFF
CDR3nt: TGCGCCAGCAGCTTGGGCGCGGTCTTTAATGAAAAACTGTTTTTT

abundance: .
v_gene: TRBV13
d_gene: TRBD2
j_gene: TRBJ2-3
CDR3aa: CASSLLTASGRRGTDTQYF
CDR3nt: TGTGCCAGCAGCTTATTAACGGCTAGCGGGAGAAGAGGTACAGATACGCAGTATTTT

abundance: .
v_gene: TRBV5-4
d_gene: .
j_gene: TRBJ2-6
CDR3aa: CASSLASHTGGANVLTF
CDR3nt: TGTGCCAGCAGCTTGGCGAGCCATACGGGTGGGGCCAACGTCCTGACTTTC

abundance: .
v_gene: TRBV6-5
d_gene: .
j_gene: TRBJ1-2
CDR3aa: CASMSGPNYGYTF
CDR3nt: TGTGCCAGCATGAGCGGGCCTAACTATGGCTACACCTTC

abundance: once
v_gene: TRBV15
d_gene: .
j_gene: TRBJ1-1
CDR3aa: CATSRPRRVGTEAFF
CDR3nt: TGTGCCACCAGCAGACCTCGTCGGGTCGGCACTGAAGCTTTCTTT